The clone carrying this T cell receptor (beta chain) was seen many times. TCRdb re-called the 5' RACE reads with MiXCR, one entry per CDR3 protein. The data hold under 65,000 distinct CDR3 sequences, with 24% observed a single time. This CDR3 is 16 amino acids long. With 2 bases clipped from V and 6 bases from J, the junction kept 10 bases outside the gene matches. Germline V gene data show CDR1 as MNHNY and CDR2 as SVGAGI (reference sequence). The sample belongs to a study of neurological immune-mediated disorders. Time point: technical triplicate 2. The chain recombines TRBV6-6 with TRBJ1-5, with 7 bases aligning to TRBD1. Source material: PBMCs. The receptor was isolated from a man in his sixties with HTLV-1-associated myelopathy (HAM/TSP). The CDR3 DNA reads TGTGCCAGCAGTTACCACGGACAGGTGGAAGGTCAGCCCCAGCATTTT. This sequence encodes CASSYHGQVEGQPQHF.